This T cell receptor beta chain was identified in a study of blood T cells in healthy people across ages. Study-wide results and limits: Across the age range, TCR beta diversity per million T cells fell in a roughly linear way.

Together with a sample-barcoded 5' primer, a J-beta primer mix was included in a second PCR lasting roughly 6 to 12 cycles. Using its own MiXCR run on the 5' RACE reads, TCRdb lists one record per CDR3 protein. Of approximately 2,000,000 distinct CDR3 sequences detected, around 42% appear once; the ten largest clones hold more than 20%. Worth noting for this clonotype: Its target is unknown.

This CDR3 comprises 13 residues. V dropped 3 bases and J dropped 5 bases, with 11 bases sitting between them. Per germline, CDR1 LNHNV and CDR2 YYDKDF (reference sequence). This clonotype was sampled from a human donor in good health. V gene TRBV15 combines with J gene TRBJ2-7, with a weak D call TRBD1 (6 bases). The sequencing sample was made of blood. Written as DNA, the CDR3 is TGTGCCACCAGCAGGAAACAGGGCCACGAGCAGTACTTC. This sequence encodes CATSRKQGHEQYF.